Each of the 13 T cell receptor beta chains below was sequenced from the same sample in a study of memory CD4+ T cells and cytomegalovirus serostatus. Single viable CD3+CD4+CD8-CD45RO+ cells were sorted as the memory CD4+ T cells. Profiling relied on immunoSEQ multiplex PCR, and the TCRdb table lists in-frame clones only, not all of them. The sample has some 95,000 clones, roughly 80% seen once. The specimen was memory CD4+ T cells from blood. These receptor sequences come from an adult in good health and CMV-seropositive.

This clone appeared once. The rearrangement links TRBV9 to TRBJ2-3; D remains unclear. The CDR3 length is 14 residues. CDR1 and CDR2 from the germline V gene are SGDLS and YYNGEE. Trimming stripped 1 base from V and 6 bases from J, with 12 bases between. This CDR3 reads CASSVPTQLDTQYF. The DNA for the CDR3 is TGTGCCAGCAGCGTACCGACCCAACTGGATACGCAGTATTTT.

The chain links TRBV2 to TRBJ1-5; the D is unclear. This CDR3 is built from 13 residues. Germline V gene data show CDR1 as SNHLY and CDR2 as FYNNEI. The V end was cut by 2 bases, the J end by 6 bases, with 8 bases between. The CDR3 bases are TGTGCCAGCAGTGAAACCCCGAGTCAGCCCCAGCATTTT. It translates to CASSETPSQPQHF.

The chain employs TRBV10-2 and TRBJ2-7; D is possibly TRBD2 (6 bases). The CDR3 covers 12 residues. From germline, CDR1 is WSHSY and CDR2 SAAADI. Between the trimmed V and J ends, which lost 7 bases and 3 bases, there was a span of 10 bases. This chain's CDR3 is CASMAGSYEQYF. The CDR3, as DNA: TGCGCCAGCATGGCGGGGAGCTACGAGCAGTACTTC.

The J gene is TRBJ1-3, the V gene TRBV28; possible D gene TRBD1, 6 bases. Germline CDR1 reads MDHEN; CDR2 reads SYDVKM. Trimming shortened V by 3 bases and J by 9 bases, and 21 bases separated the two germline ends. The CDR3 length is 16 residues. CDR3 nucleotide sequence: TGTGCCAGCAGTTTCGTAACAGGGCCGTTGGTGGGCACCATATATTTT. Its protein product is CASSFVTGPLVGTIYF. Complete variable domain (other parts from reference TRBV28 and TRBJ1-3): DVKVTQSSRYLVKRTGEKVFLECVQDMDHENMFWYRQDPGLGLRLIYFSYDVKMKEKGDIPEGYSVSREKKERFSLILESASTNQTSMYLCASSFVTGPLVGTIYFGEGSWLTVV.

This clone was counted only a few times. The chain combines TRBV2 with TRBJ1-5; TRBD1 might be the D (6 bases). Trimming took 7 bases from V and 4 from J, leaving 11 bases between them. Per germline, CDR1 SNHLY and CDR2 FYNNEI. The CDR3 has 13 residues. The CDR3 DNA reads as TGTGCCAGCAAAAGGGACACGAATCAGCCCCAGCATTTT. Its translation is CASKRDTNQPQHF.

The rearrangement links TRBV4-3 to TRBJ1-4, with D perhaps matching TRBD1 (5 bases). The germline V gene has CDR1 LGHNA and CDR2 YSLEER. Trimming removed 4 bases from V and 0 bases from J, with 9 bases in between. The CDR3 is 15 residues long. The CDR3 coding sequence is TGCGCCAGCAGCCGACAGATTGCAACTAATGAAAAACTGTTTTTT. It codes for CASSRQIATNEKLFF.

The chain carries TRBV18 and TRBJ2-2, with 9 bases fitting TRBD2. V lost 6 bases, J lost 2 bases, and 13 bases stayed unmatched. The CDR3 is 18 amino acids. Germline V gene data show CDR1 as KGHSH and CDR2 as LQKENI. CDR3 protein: CASSPSPSSGTNTGELFF. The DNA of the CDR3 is TGTGCCAGCTCGCCCTCCCCCTCTAGCGGGACTAACACCGGGGAGCTGTTTTTT. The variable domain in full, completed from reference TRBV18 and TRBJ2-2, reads NAGVMQNPRHLVRRRGQEARLRCSPMKGHSHVYWYRQLPEEGLKFMVYLQKENIIDESGMPKERFSAEFPKEGPSILRIQQVVRGDSAAYFCASSPSPSSGTNTGELFFGEGSRLTVL.

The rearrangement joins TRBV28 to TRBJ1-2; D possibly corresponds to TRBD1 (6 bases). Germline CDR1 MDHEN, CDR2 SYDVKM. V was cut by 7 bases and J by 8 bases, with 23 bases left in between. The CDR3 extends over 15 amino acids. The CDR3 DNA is TGTGCCAGCATCCTCGGGGGCTGGCCAGAAGGGGGCTACACCTTC. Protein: CASILGGWPEGGYTF.

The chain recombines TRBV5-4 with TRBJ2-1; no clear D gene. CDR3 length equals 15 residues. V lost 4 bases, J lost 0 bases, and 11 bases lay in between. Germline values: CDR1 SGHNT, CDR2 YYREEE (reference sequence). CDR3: CASSPDGRSYNEQFF. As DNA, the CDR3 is TGTGCCAGCAGCCCGGACGGACGCTCCTACAATGAGCAGTTCTTC.

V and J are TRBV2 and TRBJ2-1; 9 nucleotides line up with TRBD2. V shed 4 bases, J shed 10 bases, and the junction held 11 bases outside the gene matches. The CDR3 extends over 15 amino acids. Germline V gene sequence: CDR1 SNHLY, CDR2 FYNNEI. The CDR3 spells CASSGGGRAGEEQFF. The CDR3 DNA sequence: TGTGCCAGCAGTGGGGGCGGGAGGGCCGGGGAAGAGCAGTTCTTC.

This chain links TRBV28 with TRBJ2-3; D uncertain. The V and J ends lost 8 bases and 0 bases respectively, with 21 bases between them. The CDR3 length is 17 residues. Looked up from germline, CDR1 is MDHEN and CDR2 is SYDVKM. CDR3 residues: CASPASRENPSTDTQYF. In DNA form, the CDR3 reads TGTGCCAGCCCCGCCAGCCGCGAAAACCCTAGCACAGATACGCAGTATTTT.

CDR3 DNA: TGTGCCAGCAGCTCAGGCTATGAGCAGTTCTTC. Protein sequence: CASSSGYEQFF. This chain uses TRBV7-6 with TRBJ2-1; D gene uncertain. Germline V gives CDR1 SGHVS, CDR2 FNYEAQ. The CDR3 is 11 residues long. V was shortened by 4 bases and J by 8 bases, with 6 bases between the two germline ends.

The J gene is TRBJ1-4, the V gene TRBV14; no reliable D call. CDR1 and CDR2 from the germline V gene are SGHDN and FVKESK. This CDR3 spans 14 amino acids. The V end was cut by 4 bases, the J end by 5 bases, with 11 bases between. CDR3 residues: CASSPRTGNEKLFF. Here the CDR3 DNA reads TGTGCCAGCAGCCCTCGGACTGGAAATGAAAAACTGTTTTTT.